The entry below describes one T cell receptor (beta chain). Its antigen is currently unknown. CDR1 and CDR2 from the germline V gene are MDHEN and SYDVKM. The CDR3 sequence is 17 residues long. J gave up 3 bases and V 5 bases, and 13 bases lay outside the gene matches. In making diagnoses, clinical symptoms, serum thyroxine and TRAb, thyroid ultrasound and orbital computed tomography were all used. This record comes from a study of T cells in Graves' hyperthyroidism and ophthalmopathy. Study conclusions and caveats: The model predicted ophthalmopathy a median approximately 6.3 months before onset. Classification by a 13 V-J model distinguished ophthalmopathy from stable hyperthyroidism. Blood also contained most expanded thyroid clonotypes above 0.001.

Researchers amplified the TCR beta CDR3 regions from RNA transcripts. HTBI primers were the set used in a first-round RT-PCR of the TCR CDR3. Using its own MiXCR run on the multiplex PCR reads, TCRdb lists one record per CDR3 protein. The sample yields about 300,000 distinct CDR3 sequences, roughly a fifth seen once. The sequenced sample consisted of blood. The sequence derives from a man in his fifties or sixties with Graves' ophthalmopathy. The chain combines TRBV28 with TRBJ1-2; 9 bases agree with TRBD1. The CDR3 here is CASSPPLYRGRYYGYTF. In DNA form, the CDR3 reads TGTGCCAGCAGTCCCCCTCTATACAGGGGGCGTTACTATGGCTACACCTTC.